This T cell receptor beta chain was captured in a study of T cells after yellow fever vaccination. Production of TCR cDNA was by 5'RACE template switching, which also added a universal primer site and UMIs. TCRdb reprocessed the 5' RACE reads with MiXCR, giving one entry per CDR3 protein. The table lists about 50,000 distinct CDR3 sequences, roughly 7.3% of them singletons. A word on this clonotype: Its specificity is not known.

General study results and limits: Weaker overall, the secondary response nonetheless peaked faster (day 5 versus 15).

This CDR3 comprises 15 residues. Looked up from germline, CDR1 is DFQATT and CDR2 is SNEGSKA (reference sequence). V was pared by 0 bases and J by 2 bases, with 14 bases between. The sample here was CD8+ T cells sorted from PBMCs, taken roughly 14 days after the first yellow fever vaccination. This clonotype was obtained from a man younger than 35 who received the YFV17D yellow fever vaccine. This chain connects TRBV20-1 to TRBJ2-7; D is unresolved. The CDR3 DNA reads as TGCAGTGCTAGAGATCTGCGGAAACAAGCCTACGAGCAGTACTTC. Translation: CSARDLRKQAYEQYF.